This T cell receptor beta chain was obtained from a study of T cells in Graves' hyperthyroidism and ophthalmopathy. Study observations and caveats: A model built on 13 V-J features separated ophthalmopathy from stable hyperthyroidism.

RNA transcripts yielded amplified TCR beta CDR3 regions. The primer set for the first-round RT-PCR of the TCR CDR3 was HTBI. TCRdb independently ran MiXCR on the multiplex PCR reads; one entry per CDR3 protein. The table lists approximately 720,000 distinct CDR3 sequences, roughly a sixth of them singletons. CDR3 length equals 15 residues. V was pared by 5 bases and J by 5 bases, with 6 bases of the junction left unmatched. Diagnoses were established using clinical symptoms, serum thyroxine and TRAb, thyroid ultrasound and orbital computed tomography. This clonotype was seen at least ten times. As yet, its antigen is unknown.

V gene TRBV12-3 or TRBV12-4 combines with J gene TRBJ2-7; TRBD2 agrees at 13 bases. This receptor was identified in a woman between 45 and 65 years old with Graves' hyperthyroidism that later progressed to Graves' ophthalmopathy. Sequencing was performed on blood. The CDR3 spells CASSLGLAGRDEQYF. CDR3 in DNA: TGTGCCAGCAGTCTGGGACTAGCGGGGAGAGACGAGCAGTACTTC.